This T cell receptor beta chain was identified during a study of identifying expanded T cells in peripheral blood. Profiled with immunoSEQ multiplex PCR; TCRdb holds only in-frame clones, not every one. The sample lists tens of thousands of clones, approximately 80% seen once, with about 20% in the top ten. Trimming removed 8 bases from V and 0 bases from J, with 17 bases in between. Germline V gene lookup returns CDR1 MNHEY and CDR2 SMNVEV (reference sequence). The CDR3 runs 16 residues. The receptor was derived from a person aged 18-69 years in good health. This chain connects TRBV27 to TRBJ2-1; TRBD1 or TRBD2 may be the D gene (5 bases each). Specimen: blood. The CDR3 reads CASRRQGVSSYNEQFF. In nucleotides, the CDR3 is TGTGCCAGCCGCAGGCAGGGAGTGAGCTCCTACAATGAGCAGTTCTTC.